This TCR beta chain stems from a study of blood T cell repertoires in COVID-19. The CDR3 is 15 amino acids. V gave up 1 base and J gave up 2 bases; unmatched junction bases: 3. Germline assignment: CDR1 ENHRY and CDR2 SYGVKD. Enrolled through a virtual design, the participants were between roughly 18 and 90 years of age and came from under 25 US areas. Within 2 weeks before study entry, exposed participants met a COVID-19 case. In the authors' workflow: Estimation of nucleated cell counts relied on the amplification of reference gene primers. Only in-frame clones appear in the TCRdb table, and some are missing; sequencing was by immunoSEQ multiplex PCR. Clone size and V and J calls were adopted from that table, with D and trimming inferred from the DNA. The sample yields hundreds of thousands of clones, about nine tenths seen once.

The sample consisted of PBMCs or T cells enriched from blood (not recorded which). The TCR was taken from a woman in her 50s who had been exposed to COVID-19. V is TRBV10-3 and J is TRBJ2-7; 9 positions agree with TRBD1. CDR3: CAISEYDRGTYEQYF. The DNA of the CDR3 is TGTGCCATCAGTGAGTATGACAGGGGGACCTACGAGCAGTACTTC.